The entry below describes one TCR beta chain. The same CDR3 arises from other DNA sequences in this sample as well. The sample belongs to a study of OX40 agonist ivuxolimab in advanced cancers. Profiled with immunoSEQ multiplex PCR; TCRdb holds only in-frame clones, not every one. The sample carries about 53,000 clones, 70% to 80% recorded once. V was trimmed by 0 bases and J by 4 bases, leaving 5 bases between them. The CDR3 runs to 12 residues. CDR1 is SGHRS and CDR2 is YFSETQ in the germline V gene. The sample consisted of CD4+ or CD8+ T cells sorted from blood, taken in a trial of the OX40 agonist ivuxolimab. V and J are TRBV5-1 and TRBJ2-7; no firm D call. The sequence came from an adult with an advanced solid tumor such as melanoma, head and neck, liver or kidney cancer. The CDR3 spells CASSLGGYEQYF. The CDR3 DNA is TGCGCCAGCAGCTTGGGGGGTTACGAGCAGTACTTC.